Presented here are 15 T cell receptor beta chains from one specimen sequenced in a study of T cell responses to AZD1222 COVID-19 vaccine. The method was immunoSEQ multiplex PCR; TCRdb's version includes in-frame clones alone and lacks a portion of them. The repertoire includes 130,000 to 150,000 clones, roughly nine tenths of them detected once, and around 1.6% sits in the top ten. The input for sequencing was peripheral blood, taken on day 0 of AZD1222 vaccination. Every receptor here comes from an adult in good health.

This chain links TRBV30 with TRBJ2-1; 8 nucleotides align to TRBD2. Trimming took 1 base from V and 6 from J; bases not matched to a gene: 2. The CDR3 is 13 amino acids. Germline V gives CDR1 GTSNPN, CDR2 SVGIG (reference sequence). CDR3 region: CAWSDGGVNEQFF. CDR3 in DNA: TGTGCCTGGAGTGACGGGGGGGTCAATGAGCAGTTCTTC. The full variable domain, with the rest looked up from reference TRBV30 and TRBJ2-1, is SQTIHQWPATLVQPVGSPLSLECTVEGTSNPNLYWYRQAAGRGLQLLFYSVGIGQISSEVPQNLSASRPQDRQFILSSKKLLLSDSGFYLCAWSDGGVNEQFFGPGTRLTVL.

The chain combines TRBV28 with TRBJ2-5, with 16 bases fitting TRBD2. Trimming at V came to 5 bases and at J to 5 bases, leaving 8 bases not matched to a gene. CDR1 is MDHEN, CDR2 SYDVKM, per germline. This CDR3 is built from 17 residues. The CDR3 coding sequence is TGTGCCAGCAGTCGGGGACTAGCGGGAGGGCGGAGGGAGACCCAGTACTTC. Protein sequence: CASSRGLAGGRRETQYF.

This clone has a single count. The gene calls are TRBV18 and TRBJ1-2; 7 bases match TRBD1. This CDR3 comprises 15 residues. In germline, CDR1 is KGHSH, CDR2 LQKENI. V gave up 4 bases and J gave up 0 bases; unmatched junction bases: 5. CDR3 residues: CASSRDRATNYGYTF. The DNA of the CDR3 is TGTGCCAGCTCACGAGACAGGGCCACTAACTATGGCTACACCTTC.

The chain recombines TRBV15 with TRBJ2-5; tentative D call: TRBD2 (6 bases). CDR3 length equals 16 residues. V was trimmed by 2 bases and J by 2 bases, leaving 15 bases between them. Germline V gene data show CDR1 as LNHNV and CDR2 as YYDKDF (reference sequence). The CDR3 region is CATSRSGESGQETQYF. DNA for the CDR3: TGTGCCACCAGCAGATCGGGGGAGAGCGGACAAGAGACCCAGTACTTC. Together with reference TRBV15 and TRBJ2-5, the CDR3 gives the full variable domain: DAMVIQNPRYQVTQFGKPVTLSCSQTLNHNVMYWYQQKSSQAPKLLFHYYDKDFNNEADTPDNFQSRRPNTSFCFLDIRSPGLGDTAMYLCATSRSGESGQETQYFGPGTRLLVL.

The chain joins TRBV19 to TRBJ1-4; 8 bases line up with TRBD1. After removal of 4 bases from V and 5 bases from J, the junction contained 6 bases not matched to a gene. Germline CDR1 reads LNHDA; CDR2 reads SQIVND (reference sequence). The CDR3 covers 15 residues. CDR3 residues: CASSTNRGRNEKLFF. The CDR3 DNA follows: TGTGCCAGTAGTACCAACAGGGGGAGGAATGAAAAACTGTTTTTT.

The chain is built from TRBV18 and TRBJ1-6, with 7 bases lining up with TRBD1. V shed 1 base and J 6 bases; nucleotides not matched to a gene: 0. Germline CDR1 and CDR2: KGHSH and LQKENI. CDR3 length: 14 amino acids. The chain's CDR3 is CASSPQGANSPLHF. CDR3 in DNA: TGTGCCAGCTCACCACAGGGGGCTAATTCACCCCTCCACTTT.

This rearrangement joins TRBV6-5 to TRBJ2-5; D uncertain. Germline CDR1 reads MNHEY; CDR2 reads SVGAGI. The CDR3 is made up of 14 amino acids. Trimming cost V 7 bases and J 5 bases, with 17 bases left between them. This CDR3 is CASIRWGKAETQYF. The CDR3 nucleotides read TGTGCCAGCATTAGGTGGGGAAAAGCGGAGACCCAGTACTTC.

The chain links TRBV27 to TRBJ1-6; possibly TRBD1 for D (6 bases). The germline V and J ends were trimmed by 4 bases and 3 bases, with 16 bases remaining between them. Looked up from germline, CDR1 is MNHEY and CDR2 is SMNVEV (reference sequence). The CDR3 covers 17 residues. The CDR3 reads CASSSTGISFYNSPLHF. The CDR3 DNA sequence: TGTGCCAGCAGTTCTACAGGGATAAGCTTCTATAATTCACCCCTCCACTTT.

The rearrangement uses TRBV30 and TRBJ1-5; D uncertain. This CDR3 is 14 amino acids long. The V end was cut by 0 bases, the J end by 4 bases, with 10 bases between. The V gene's germline CDR1 is GTSNPN and CDR2 SVGIG (reference sequence). The CDR3 coding sequence is TGTGCCTGGAGTGTATCCCGAGGGAATCAGCCCCAGCATTTT. Amino acid sequence: CAWSVSRGNQPQHF.

The chain combines TRBV19 with TRBJ2-5, with a weak D call TRBD1 (6 bases). V dropped 5 bases and J dropped 1 base, with 11 bases sitting between them. The germline CDR1 and CDR2 sequences are LNHDA and SQIVND (reference sequence). The CDR3 runs to 14 residues. DNA for the CDR3: TGTGCCAGTAGTCCCGGACAGATCCAAGAGACCCAGTACTTC. The encoded protein is CASSPGQIQETQYF.

V and J are TRBV6-5 and TRBJ1-3; TRBD1 might be the D (6 bases). V lost 9 bases and J lost 0, with 9 bases in between. CDR1 is MNHEY and CDR2 is SVGAGI in the germline V gene. The CDR3 sequence is 13 residues long. The CDR3 DNA sequence: TGTGCCAGTCGGACAGTCTCTGGAAACACCATATATTTT. Translated, it gives CASRTVSGNTIYF.

The chain combines TRBV7-9 with TRBJ2-1, with 7 positions matching TRBD2. Per the germline V gene, CDR1 is SEHNR and CDR2 is FQNEAQ (reference sequence). CDR3 length equals 12 residues. The junction had 3 bases not matched to a gene; V was cut back by 1 base and J by 12 bases. The chain's CDR3 is CASSLEGGRQFF. CDR3 bases: TGTGCCAGCAGCTTAGAGGGCGGGAGGCAGTTCTTC.

This sequence joins TRBV11-3 and TRBJ2-3; D is undetermined. The CDR3 length is 13 residues. Trimming took 1 base from V and 2 from J, leaving 4 bases between them. From germline, CDR1 is SGHNT and CDR2 YENEEA. CDR3 sequence reads: CASSLGTTDTQYF. The DNA for the CDR3 is TGTGCCAGCAGCTTAGGAACCACAGATACGCAGTATTTT.

The chain is built from TRBV3-1 (or the pseudogene TRBV3-2) and TRBJ2-3; TRBD2 matches 8 bases. The length of the CDR3 is 14 residues. Germline V gives CDR1 LGHDT, CDR2 YNNKEL (reference sequence). Unmatched junction bases numbered 9, after V lost 8 bases and J lost 5 bases. The CDR3 spells CASAPGLEKDTQYF. The CDR3 region has the DNA TGTGCCAGCGCTCCGGGACTAGAGAAAGATACGCAGTATTTT.

This chain connects TRBV5-6 to TRBJ1-5; D remains unclear. Germline CDR1 and CDR2: SGHDT and YYEEEE. This CDR3 spans 14 amino acids. The ends were cut back, 2 bases at V and 1 base at J, with 7 bases in the middle. CDR3 loop: CASSLRVSNQPQHF. For the CDR3, the DNA is TGTGCCAGCAGCTTAAGGGTCAGCAATCAGCCCCAGCATTTT.